The clone carrying this T cell receptor beta chain was detected ten times or more. Antigen unknown. TCRdb reprocessed the 5' RACE reads with MiXCR, giving one entry per CDR3 protein. Here the sample spans 200,000 to 300,000 distinct CDR3 sequences, 32% being singletons. These data are taken from a study of CD8 T cells in ankylosing spondylitis. Trimming removed 1 base from V and 6 bases from J; junction bases left unmatched: 0. The V gene's germline CDR1 is DFQATT and CDR2 SNEGSKA (reference sequence). This CDR3 spans 12 amino acids. General study points: In the blood and synovial fluid of reactive arthritis, some motif variants had been previously reported. There was reportedly significant enrichment of clones that were disease-linked in matched ankylosing spondylitis synovial fluid. Clones that were linked to disease were CD8+ and were relatively rare in peripheral blood. A TCR beta motif of fewer than ten highly homologous variants seemed to mark ankylosing spondylitis blood.

This TCR was recovered from a male donor with ankylosing spondylitis or in good health (not recorded which). Sample: blood, either unsorted or a sorted T cell fraction (not recorded which). The V and J genes are TRBV20-1 and TRBJ2-4; TRBD1 agrees at 7 bases. In nucleotides, the CDR3 is TGCAGTGCTAGAGGACAGGGAAACATTCAGTACTTC. Amino acid sequence: CSARGQGNIQYF.